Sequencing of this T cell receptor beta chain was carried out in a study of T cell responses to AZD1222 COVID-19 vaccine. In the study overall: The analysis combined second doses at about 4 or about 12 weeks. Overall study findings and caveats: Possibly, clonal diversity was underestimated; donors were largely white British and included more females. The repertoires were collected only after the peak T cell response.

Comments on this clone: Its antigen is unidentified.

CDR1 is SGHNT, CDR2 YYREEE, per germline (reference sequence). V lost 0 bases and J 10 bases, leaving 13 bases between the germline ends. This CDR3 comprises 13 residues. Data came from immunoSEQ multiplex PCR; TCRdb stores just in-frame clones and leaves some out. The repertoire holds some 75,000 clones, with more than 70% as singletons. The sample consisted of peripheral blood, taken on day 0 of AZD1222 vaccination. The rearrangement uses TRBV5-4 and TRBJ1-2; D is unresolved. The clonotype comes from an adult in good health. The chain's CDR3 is CASSLAPGDVYTF. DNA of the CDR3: TGTGCCAGCAGCTTGGCCCCCGGGGATGTCTACACCTTC.